This T cell receptor beta chain was identified in a study of early stage breast cancer tumors. Study as a whole: Of about 17 invasive breast tumors, about twelve were hormone receptor-positive, HER2-negative.

Notes on this clone: Its antigen is not identified.

The germline V gene encodes CDR1 LGHNA and CDR2 YSLEER. Losses at the gene ends were 4 bases for V and 6 bases for J; bases not matched to a gene: 5. The CDR3 has 15 residues. Whole-study findings and limits: Chain pairing and CD4, CD8 or FOXP3 expression were not captured.

Blood replicates held 0.5 ug DNA, tumor or normal breast about 1.5 ug, two each. Generated by immunoSEQ multiplex PCR, the TCRdb table keeps only in-frame clones and is missing some. The sample carries about 31,000 clones, roughly 80% recorded once. The receptor was derived from a person in their twenties or thirties with breast cancer. The chain carries TRBV4-3 and TRBJ2-3; 12 positions agree with TRBD2. The sequenced sample was breast tumor tissue. The CDR3 region has the DNA TGCGCCAGCAGCCGGCTAGCGGGAGGGGCGGATACGCAGTATTTT. Translated, it gives CASSRLAGGADTQYF.